This section outlines one TCR beta chain sequence together with its context. The antigen is undetermined. Primers for the PCR totalled 60 Vbeta and 13 Jbeta. Generated by immunoSEQ multiplex PCR, the TCRdb table keeps only in-frame clones and is missing some. The sample shows about 180,000 clones, around 80% of them seen only once. The data stem from a study of cytomegalovirus exposure and HLA in healthy donors. Study background: Of 398 genotyped donors, approximately 80% clustered with self-reported Caucasian donors.

The CDR3 is 14 residues long. The V end was cut by 4 bases, the J end by 1 base, with 10 bases between. In germline, CDR1 is SNHLY, CDR2 FYNNEI. Overall study results and limits: Sequencing likely caused a cluster of highly shared sequence variants. Researchers reportedly found TCR beta sequences accurately predicted most subjects' HLA-A and HLA-B alleles. The dataset shows that most TCR sequences were rare, while some public TCRs occurred in many donors.

The material sequenced was PBMCs. The receptor was derived from a girl between 10 and 17 years old in good health and CMV-seropositive. The V gene is TRBV2, the J gene TRBJ1-1; D unclear. CDR3 protein: CASSVGVKNTEAFF. As DNA, the CDR3 is TGTGCCAGCAGTGTGGGCGTAAAGAACACTGAAGCTTTCTTT. The variable domain in full, with the rest retrieved from reference TRBV2 and TRBJ1-1, is EPEVTQTPSHQVTQMGQEVILRCVPISNHLYFYWYRQILGQKVEFLVSFYNNEISEKSEIFDDQFSVERPDGSNFTLKIRSTKLEDSAMYFCASSVGVKNTEAFFGQGTRLTVV.